This T cell receptor beta chain is drawn from a study of T cell repertoires in cytomegalovirus infection (dated by TCRdb to about 2019). At the level of the whole study: Recently identified HLA-C-restricted CMV epitopes, whose presentation resists viral immunomodulation, were targeted by peptide stimulations together with well-studied HLA-B-restricted epitopes. The HLA type of each donor mattered for the analysis, because public TCR beta signatures pointed to carriage of CMV infection along with the matching HLA type. Overall study outcomes, separate from this receptor: The ex vivo response was dominated by HLA-C-restricted CMV-specific TCR beta clonotypes, which also provided the single most frequent clonotype in two of eight donors. Cumulative frequency of public TCR beta family members discriminated carriers of CMV infection plus the relevant HLA type in this cohort and an independent roughly 330-donor cohort.

The instrument was an Illumina HiSeq 1500. TCRdb trimmed public reads at Q25 via fastp, called clones via MiXCR and kept in-frame beta chains. Each entry merges the rows of one CDR3 protein and shows their most common DNA and genes. In all, the sample holds 110,000 or so distinct CDR3 sequences, and roughly 31% of those were seen once. Of the sample, less than 45% is held by the ten largest clones. Reading the label with the study, this specimen's treatment or condition is: in vitro stimulation with specific CMV peptide epitopes to enrich CMV-specific T cells. This clonotype was observed many times. No antigen is known for it. No base quality values were provided; no much bigger clone lies one nucleotide off. Including the terminal cysteine and phenylalanine, the CDR3 comprises 15 residues. CDR3 DNA only is kept here, 45 bases in frame from base 1. The junction shows trimming of 3 bases on V and 2 bases on J, and the gene matches do not reach 2 bases of it.

Here the sequenced sample was CD8+ T cells from cultured PBMCs, taken from culture after CMV antigen stimulation. This receptor was obtained from a human donor in good health (CMV status not recorded). Some clones in this sample may be carry-over from other donors' samples. The V and J genes are TRBV12-3 or TRBV12-4 and TRBJ2-3; 10 junctional bases match TRBD1. The CDR3 reads CASSLGTGDTDTQYF. The nucleotide sequence reads TGTGCCAGCAGTTTGGGGACAGGGGACACAGATACGCAGTATTTT.